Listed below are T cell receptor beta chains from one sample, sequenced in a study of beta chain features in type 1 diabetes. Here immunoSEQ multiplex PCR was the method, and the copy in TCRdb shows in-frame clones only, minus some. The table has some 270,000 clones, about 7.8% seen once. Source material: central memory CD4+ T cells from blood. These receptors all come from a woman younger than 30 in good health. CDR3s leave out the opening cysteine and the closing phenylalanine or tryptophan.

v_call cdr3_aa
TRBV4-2 ASSPGSKGGETQY
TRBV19 ASSGDSLKNIQY
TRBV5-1 ASSMGQGTGELF
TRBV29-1 SVVSRVFGEKLF
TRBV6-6 AAREGSGELF
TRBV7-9 ASSSRTGSETQY
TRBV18 ASSQGRTISGNTIY
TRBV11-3 ASSSGDTVDTQY
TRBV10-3 AISGGANGDTQY
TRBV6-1 ASSEQAVNYGYT
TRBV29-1 SVVFSGNTIY
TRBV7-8 GTSGRDEQY
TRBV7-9 ASSLDGGDEQF
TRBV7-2 ASSLRADTQY
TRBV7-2 ASSSSNRARGETQY
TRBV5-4 ASTRAGTENTEAF
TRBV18 ASSPGVDEKLF
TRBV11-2 ASSLDDASYGYT
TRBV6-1 ASSGPNRPQNTEAF
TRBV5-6 ASSLFDGFLPMNTEAF
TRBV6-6 ASSYGAAYSYEQY
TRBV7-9 ASSSTYEQF
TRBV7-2 ASSRSSGGAETQY